This T cell receptor beta chain originates from a study of blood T cell repertoires in COVID-19. In the study overall: The United States, Italy and Spain supplied acute and convalescent COVID-19 samples.

In the study's own analysis: Amplification of reference gene primers was used by the study to estimate nucleated cell counts. Method: immunoSEQ multiplex PCR; TCRdb's copy keeps in-frame clones and lacks some. V, J and clone size derive from that table, while D and trimming were established from the DNA sequence. The table lists fewer than 350,000 clones, around nine tenths of them singletons. Germline V lookup: CDR1 LNHNV, CDR2 YYDKDF (reference sequence). This CDR3 spans 15 amino acids. Between the trimmed V and J ends, which lost 0 bases and 4 bases, there was a span of 12 bases. Sequenced sample: peripheral blood. V gene TRBV15 combines with J gene TRBJ1-2; unclear D gene. This TCR was sampled from a middle-aged man with active or convalescent COVID-19. CDR3 sequence reads: CATSRDMALLYGYTF. The CDR3 coding sequence is TGTGCCACCAGCAGAGATATGGCCCTTCTCTATGGCTACACCTTC.